A selection of T cell receptor beta chains follows, all from one sample in a study of long-term antiretroviral therapy in people with HIV. Only in-frame clones appear in the TCRdb table, and some are missing; sequencing was by immunoSEQ multiplex PCR. The table shows 45,000 to 50,000 clones, with around 80% occurring only once. The sequencing here drew on unsorted PBMCs, taken 0.8 years after starting antiretroviral therapy. These receptors all come from a woman aged 18 to 35 with HIV. Both conserved end residues are part of each CDR3. D genes are given only for firm matches. Part of the rows lack a size; the others show once, few, many or a class for expanded clones.

NA TRBJ1-1 NA TRBV11-2 TGTGCCAGCAGTCGCTATGAGGGGAACACTGAAGCTTTCTTT CASSRYEGNTEAFF
NA TRBJ1-1 NA TRBV7-9 TGTGCCAGCAGCTTCCGGGGGACGAACACTGAAGCTTTCTTT CASSFRGTNTEAFF
NA TRBJ2-2 NA TRBV5-1 TGCGCCGGTAAACTGGAACCGAACACCGGGGAGCTGTTTTTT CAGKLEPNTGELFF
NA TRBJ1-5 NA TRBV11-2 TGTGCCAGCAGCTTAGTGGGCAATCAGCCCCAGCATTTT CASSLVGNQPQHF
NA TRBJ2-2 NA TRBV19 TGTGCCAGTAGTAGCAGGGGGCGGGAGACTTTCACCGGGGAGCTGTTTTTT CASSSRGRETFTGELFF
NA TRBJ2-2 NA TRBV18 TGTGCCAGCTCACGACGGGACTTTACAGGGCCCGGGGAGCTGTTTTTT CASSRRDFTGPGELFF
NA TRBJ2-7 once TRBV7-3 TGTGCCAGCAGCCCTCGGACAGACTACGAGCAGTACTTC CASSPRTDYEQYF
NA TRBJ2-3 NA TRBV27 TGTGCCAGCAGTTTATTCCGCAGCACAGATACGCAGTATTTT CASSLFRSTDTQYF
NA TRBJ1-2 NA TRBV28 TGTGCCAGCAGTTCCGACAGGAACTATGGCTACACCTTC CASSSDRNYGYTF
NA TRBJ1-1 NA TRBV2 TGTGCCAGCAGTGATAAAGGGGTCCGGTTATATGCTGAAGCTTTCTTT CASSDKGVRLYAEAFF